The clone carrying this TCR beta chain is a singleton in its sample. The sample belongs to a study of blood T cell repertoires in COVID-19. Clinical history reported by participants formed the basis on which cohorts were assigned. Germline loops: CDR1 SNHLY, CDR2 FYNNEI. After removal of 1 base from V and 4 bases from J, the junction contained 6 bases not matched to a gene. This CDR3 contains 17 residues. Assay: immunoSEQ multiplex PCR; the TCRdb copy retains only in-frame clones and omits some. This table holds 120,000 to 150,000 clones, about 82% found once. The sample was PBMCs or T cells enriched from blood (not recorded which). The J gene is TRBJ1-4, the V gene TRBV2; 10 bases line up with TRBD1. The sequence was collected from a woman aged 40 to 50 who had recovered from COVID-19. The CDR3 DNA reads as TGTGCCAGCAGTGAAGAGGGGACAGGGGTTTTTAATGAAAAACTGTTTTTT. Translation: CASSEEGTGVFNEKLFF.